The next 17 T cell receptor beta chains were all read from a single sample in a study of T-cell reconstitution after alpha-beta-depleted transplantation in children. This sample's TCRbeta library carried unique molecular identifier barcodes. MiXCR was run by TCRdb on the PCR reads, yielding one entry per CDR3 protein. Here the sample spans around 700,000 distinct CDR3 sequences, 10% to 15% being singletons. Source: PBMCs, taken before TCRalphabeta/CD19-depleted stem cell transplant. These receptors were obtained from a girl aged 2 to 9 with congenital amegakaryocytic thrombocytopenia, due to receive a stem cell transplant.

This clonotype has a count of ten or more. V gene TRBV28 combines with J gene TRBJ2-1, with no clear D. Germline assignment: CDR1 MDHEN and CDR2 SYDVKM. This CDR3 is built from 15 residues. The ends were cut back, 5 bases at V and 3 bases at J, with 14 bases in the middle. This CDR3 reads CASSITRSHYNEQFF. CDR3 coding DNA: TGTGCCAGCAGTATAACACGGAGTCACTACAATGAGCAGTTCTTC.

This clonotype was counted ten times or more. This chain joins TRBV29-1 and TRBJ2-7; a weak D match, TRBD1 (5 bases). The CDR3 covers 11 residues. V was trimmed by 7 bases and J by 3 bases, leaving 10 bases between them. The germline gives CDR1 SQVTM, CDR2 ANQGSEA. The CDR3 DNA is TGCAGCGCCCGACAGAGCTACGAGCAGTACTTC. Translation gives CSARQSYEQYF.

The chain uses TRBV7-2 and TRBJ2-3; possibly TRBD1 or TRBD2 for D (7 bases each). The V gene lost 3 bases and the J gene lost 3 bases, with 16 bases spanning the gap. The CDR3 sequence is 16 residues long. CDR1 and CDR2 (germline): SGHTA, FQGNSA. CDR3 protein: CASSFVGGGFTDTQYF. The CDR3 DNA follows: TGTGCCAGCAGCTTCGTGGGAGGGGGCTTTACAGATACGCAGTATTTT.

This clonotype was recorded a few times. The chain joins TRBV5-1 to TRBJ2-7, with 13 bases that match TRBD2. The CDR3 is 15 amino acids. The ends lost 2 bases at V and 6 bases at J; junction bases unmatched: 5. Germline values: CDR1 SGHRS, CDR2 YFSETQ. The CDR3 protein is CASSFGLAGAFEQYF. CDR3 nucleotides: TGCGCCAGCAGCTTCGGACTAGCGGGAGCGTTCGAGCAGTACTTC.

There are many counts of this clonotype. The V gene is TRBV7-2, the J gene TRBJ2-1, with unresolved D. In germline, CDR1 is SGHTA, CDR2 FQGNSA. With 5 bases removed from V and 10 bases from J, the gap between germline ends came to 12 bases. The CDR3 has 12 amino acids. CDR3 loop: CASSPHAREQFF. CDR3 bases: TGTGCCAGCAGCCCCCACGCCCGGGAGCAGTTCTTC.

This clonotype was recorded at least ten times. The gene calls are TRBV12-3 or TRBV12-4 and TRBJ1-2; D gene uncertain. Trimming left V 3 bases short and J 6 bases short, with 14 bases between. The length of the CDR3 is 14 residues. CDR3 nucleotides: TGTGCCAGCAGTTTTTGGCGTCGGAGGGATGGCTACACCTTC. Translation gives CASSFWRRRDGYTF.

The sample holds many counts of this clonotype. This chain joins TRBV12-3 or TRBV12-4 and TRBJ2-7; D might be TRBD1 or TRBD2, each matching 5 bases. This CDR3 comprises 15 residues. The V end lost 5 bases, the J end lost 0 bases, and 14 bases lay between the germline ends. The chain's CDR3 is CASSTIRGASYEQYF. In DNA, the CDR3 is TGTGCCAGCAGTACCATTAGAGGGGCCTCCTACGAGCAGTACTTC.

The chain joins TRBV6-5 to TRBJ2-5; either TRBD1 or TRBD2 may supply D (5 bases each). The germline CDR1 and CDR2 sequences are MNHEY and SVGAGI. This CDR3 is built from 16 residues. The ends were cut back, 2 bases at V and 2 bases at J, with 15 bases in the middle. The CDR3 region has the DNA TGTGCCAGCAGTTACCCGGTCCGGGACCCACAAGAGACCCAGTACTTC. This sequence encodes CASSYPVRDPQETQYF.

In its sample, this clonotype was seen a few times. The V gene is TRBV27, the J gene TRBJ2-7, with a possible D match to TRBD1 (6 bases). The germline CDR1 and CDR2 sequences are MNHEY and SMNVEV (reference sequence). The CDR3 loop spans 14 amino acids. Trimming removed 4 bases at V and 1 base at J, with 11 bases between. This CDR3 is CASSSRTESYEQYF. The CDR3 nucleotides read TGTGCCAGCAGTTCCCGGACAGAATCCTACGAGCAGTACTTC.

The rearrangement joins TRBV20-1 to TRBJ1-4; a possible D gene is TRBD1 (6 bases). Trimming pared 3 bases from V and 6 bases from J, leaving 14 bases between. The germline CDR1 and CDR2 sequences are DFQATT and SNEGSKA (reference sequence). The CDR3 runs 14 residues. The CDR3 DNA reads as TGCAGTGCTAGTAATGCCAGGGGAGATGAAAAACTGTTTTTT. Translating it yields CSASNARGDEKLFF.

This clonotype came up a few times. The rearrangement uses TRBV5-1 and TRBJ2-1; D possibly corresponds to TRBD2 (5 bases). The CDR3 spans 16 residues. The germline V gene has CDR1 SGHRS and CDR2 YFSETQ. V was cut by 2 bases and J by 1 base, with 13 bases left in between. The CDR3 is CASSFYKSGSYNEQFF. CDR3 sequence (DNA): TGCGCCAGCAGCTTCTACAAGAGCGGATCCTACAATGAGCAGTTCTTC. Together with reference TRBV5-1 and TRBJ2-1, the CDR3 gives the full variable domain: KAGVTQTPRYLIKTRGQQVTLSCSPISGHRSVSWYQQTPGQGLQFLFEYFSETQRNKGNFPGRFSGRQFSNSRSEMNVSTLELGDSALYLCASSFYKSGSYNEQFFGPGTRLTVL.

The J gene is TRBJ1-1, the V gene TRBV18, with D possibly being TRBD1 (6 bases). This CDR3 has 17 amino acids. The germline CDR1 and CDR2 sequences are KGHSH and LQKENI. Trimming removed 1 base from V and 1 base from J, with 16 bases in between. As DNA, the CDR3 is TGTGCCAGCTCACCACTCGGACAGTTTCATGGGAACACTGAAGCTTTCTTT. Protein: CASSPLGQFHGNTEAFF. Full variable domain (outside the CDR3, taken from reference TRBV18 and TRBJ1-1): NAGVMQNPRHLVRRRGQEARLRCSPMKGHSHVYWYRQLPEEGLKFMVYLQKENIIDESGMPKERFSAEFPKEGPSILRIQQVVRGDSAAYFCASSPLGQFHGNTEAFFGQGTRLTVV.

This clonotype was counted between two and nine times. The chain joins TRBV5-1 to TRBJ2-1; 8 bases are shared with TRBD1. Germline V gene lookup returns CDR1 SGHRS and CDR2 YFSETQ. This CDR3 is built from 16 residues. V trimming: 4 bases; J trimming: 4 bases; junction bases outside the gene matches: 10. The CDR3 coding sequence is TGCGCCAGCAGCCAGGGACAGGCTACCGCATACAATGAGCAGTTCTTC. Its protein product is CASSQGQATAYNEQFF.

Ten or more counts support this clonotype. CDR3 protein: CASSLASGDEKLFF. The CDR3 DNA reads as TGCGCCAGCAGCTTGGCAAGTGGGGACGAAAAACTGTTTTTT. This sequence joins TRBV5-1 and TRBJ1-4; D possibly corresponds to TRBD1 (5 bases). The germline V gene has CDR1 SGHRS and CDR2 YFSETQ. V was shortened by 0 bases and J by 8 bases, with 11 bases between the two germline ends. CDR3 length equals 14 residues.

CDR3: CASSHSGAGGAYEQYF. The DNA for the CDR3 is TGCGCCAGCAGCCACTCCGGAGCGGGAGGTGCATACGAGCAGTACTTC. The chain uses TRBV10-2 and TRBJ2-7, with 9 bases that match TRBD2. The CDR3 length is 16 residues. CDR1 and CDR2 from the germline V gene are WSHSY and SAAADI. V lost 6 bases to trimming and J lost 4 bases; unmatched junction nucleotides: 13.

The table lists this clonotype with many counts. This CDR3 reads CSVEDLQAAEAFF. Here the CDR3 DNA reads TGCAGCGTTGAAGATCTACAGGCGGCTGAAGCTTTCTTT. The J gene is TRBJ1-1, the V gene TRBV29-1; D is possibly TRBD1 (5 bases). This CDR3 has 13 residues. CDR1 is SQVTM, CDR2 ANQGSEA, per germline. V lost 0 bases and J lost 6, with 11 bases in between.

This clonotype appeared a few times. The chain carries TRBV30 and TRBJ2-2; 9 bases are a match to TRBD1. J lost 6 bases, V lost 4 bases, and 3 bases had no gene match. Germline V gene lookup returns CDR1 GTSNPN and CDR2 SVGIG (reference sequence). The CDR3 length is 13 residues. CDR3 nucleotides: TGTGCCTGGACCCGGGACAGGGCCGGGGAGCTGTTTTTT. Translation gives CAWTRDRAGELFF.